The rows below give T cell receptor beta chains drawn from one sample of a study of OX40 agonist ivuxolimab in advanced cancers. TCRdb's table, derived via immunoSEQ multiplex PCR, lists solely in-frame clones and lacks some. The sample holds 9,500 to 10,000 clones, 60% to 75% seen once. The sequences come from CD4+ or CD8+ T cells sorted from blood, collected in a trial of the OX40 agonist ivuxolimab. The receptors were gathered from an adult with an advanced solid tumor such as melanoma, head and neck, liver or kidney cancer. Both conserved end residues are part of each CDR3. Fields, in order: V gene, clone size, J gene, D gene, CDR3 DNA, CDR3 protein. D genes are given only for firm matches. Size is stated for part of the rows, as once, few or many counts, or as a class when the clone is expanded.

TRBV5-6,NA,TRBJ1-2,NA,TGTGCCAGCAGCTTAGGGGCTATCTATGGCTACACCTTC,CASSLGAIYGYTF
TRBV13,NA,TRBJ2-1,NA,TGTGCCAGCAGTTTGGGTGGATGGAATGAGCAGTTCTTC,CASSLGGWNEQFF
TRBV4-2,NA,TRBJ1-3,NA,TGTGCCAGCAGCCCTTCTGTCGCTCCTGGAAACACCATATATTTT,CASSPSVAPGNTIYF
TRBV27,NA,TRBJ2-1,NA,TGTGCCAGCAGTTTAGCGGGGCTGAATGAGCAGTTCTTC,CASSLAGLNEQFF
TRBV7-9,NA,TRBJ2-4,NA,TGTGCCAGCAGCTTTGGGGCCTGGAACATTCAGTACTTC,CASSFGAWNIQYF
TRBV19,NA,TRBJ2-7,TRBD2,TGTGCCAGTAGCCCTACTAGCGGTCCTTCCTACGAGCAGTACTTC,CASSPTSGPSYEQYF
TRBV5-6,NA,TRBJ2-7,TRBD2,TGTGCCAGCAGCTTGAGCTCGGCTAGCGGATACTACGAGCAGTACTTC,CASSLSSASGYYEQYF
TRBV27,NA,TRBJ2-7,NA,TGTGCCGGCAGTCTATCTGGACAGTCCTACGAGCAGTACTTC,CAGSLSGQSYEQYF
TRBV7-9,NA,TRBJ1-2,NA,TGTGCCAGCAGCTTAGAACAGGGTCGGTTTGGCTACACCTTC,CASSLEQGRFGYTF
TRBV4-1,NA,TRBJ1-2,NA,TGCGCCAGCAGCCAAGTGGACGGGGCTGGGGGCTACACCTTC,CASSQVDGAGGYTF
TRBV7-9,NA,TRBJ2-1,TRBD2,TGTGCCAGCAACGGACTAGGCGGCGAGCAGTTCTTC,CASNGLGGEQFF
TRBV6-1,NA,TRBJ2-7,TRBD2,TGTGCCAGCAGTGAATACCTGACTAGCTTCTCCTACGAGCAGTACTTC,CASSEYLTSFSYEQYF
TRBV5-8,NA,TRBJ2-2,TRBD1,TGTGCCAGCAGCCATCCGGGACAGGGGCAACCGAACACCGGGGAGCTGTTTTTT,CASSHPGQGQPNTGELFF
TRBV19,NA,TRBJ1-2,NA,TGTGCCAGTAGTCAAACCGGGGCGGATACGGGAGGCTACACCTTC,CASSQTGADTGGYTF
TRBV5-4,once,TRBJ2-1,NA,TGTGCCAGCAGCCGACGTGAGGGCACTGAGCAGTTCTTC,CASSRREGTEQFF
TRBV9,NA,TRBJ2-2,TRBD2,TGTGCCAGCAGCGTCCCTCTAGCGGGGGGGAGCACCGGGGAGCTGTTTTTT,CASSVPLAGGSTGELFF
TRBV13,NA,TRBJ2-7,NA,TGTGCCAGCAGCTTGTCGGCTTACTTAAATGGATACGAGCAGTACTTC,CASSLSAYLNGYEQYF
TRBV4-3,NA,TRBJ2-1,TRBD2,TGCGCCAGCAGCCAACTTAGCGGGGGGAACAATGAGCAGTTCTTC,CASSQLSGGNNEQFF
TRBV28,once,TRBJ1-3,NA,TGTGCCAGCAGTTTCAAGGGAAGCTCTGGAAACACCATATATTTT,CASSFKGSSGNTIYF
TRBV7-6,NA,TRBJ2-5,NA,TGTGCCAGCAGCTTACGTTATTCGGTGAGAGAGACCCAGTACTTC,CASSLRYSVRETQYF
TRBV19,NA,TRBJ1-2,NA,TGTGCCAGTAGTACGTCAGCAAATGTATGGAATGGCTACACCTTC,CASSTSANVWNGYTF
TRBV7-3,NA,TRBJ1-3,TRBD1,TGTGCCAGCAGCTTAAGGGAGGGACAGGGGGGATACTCTGGAAACACCATATATTTT,CASSLREGQGGYSGNTIYF